The source of this T cell receptor beta chain is a study of cytomegalovirus exposure and HLA in healthy donors. Every donor was a healthy person donating bone marrow. Primers for the PCR totalled 60 Vbeta and 13 Jbeta. TCRdb's copy holds only in-frame clones and misses some; the assay was immunoSEQ multiplex PCR. Recorded for this sample: about 46,000 clones. Trimming took off 5 bases at V and 0 bases at J, with 7 bases between the two ends. This CDR3 is 13 amino acids long. Germline loops: CDR1 LNHNV, CDR2 YYDKDF (reference sequence). The receptor comes from a woman aged 40 to 55 in good health and CMV-seronegative. This chain uses TRBV15 with TRBJ1-1; D not certain. The source material was PBMCs. The CDR3 DNA reads TGTGCCACCAGCCATAGTATGAACACTGAAGCTTTCTTT. Protein sequence: CATSHSMNTEAFF.